The text below deals with one TCR beta chain. This sample stems from a study of blood T cell repertoires in COVID-19. Study-level background: Italy, Spain and the United States were the sources of the convalescent and acute COVID-19 samples. PBMCs, B-cell-depleted T cells, or T cells were the source of the cDNA or gDNA that made up the material.

In the study's own analysis: Nucleated cell counts were estimated from reference gene primer amplification. Data came from immunoSEQ multiplex PCR; TCRdb stores just in-frame clones and leaves some out. Clone size and the V and J calls come from that table; the DNA yielded D and trimming. Among fewer than 110,000 clones listed, 90% to 95% were seen once. Germline CDR1 is MGHRA and CDR2 is YSYEKL. V was clipped by 1 base and J by 8 bases, with 14 bases between them. The CDR3 length is 14 residues. V gene TRBV4-1 combines with J gene TRBJ1-2, with D possibly matching TRBD1 (6 bases). The TCR was taken from a man aged 45-65 years with acute or convalescent COVID-19. The sequenced material came from peripheral blood. The CDR3 here is CASSQGSGGQGYTF. The CDR3 region has the DNA TGCGCCAGCAGCCAAGGTTCGGGGGGCCAGGGCTACACCTTC.